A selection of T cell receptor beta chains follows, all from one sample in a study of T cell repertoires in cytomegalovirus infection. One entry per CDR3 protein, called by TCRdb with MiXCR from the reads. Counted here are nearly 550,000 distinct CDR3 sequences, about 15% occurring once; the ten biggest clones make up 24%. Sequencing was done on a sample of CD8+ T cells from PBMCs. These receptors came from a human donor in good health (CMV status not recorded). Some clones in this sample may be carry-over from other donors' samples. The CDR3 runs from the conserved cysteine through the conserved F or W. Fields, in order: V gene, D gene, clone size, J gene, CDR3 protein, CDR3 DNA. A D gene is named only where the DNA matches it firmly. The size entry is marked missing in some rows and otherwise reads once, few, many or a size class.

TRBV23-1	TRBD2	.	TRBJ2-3	CASSRAGGQDTQYF	TGCGCCAGCAGTCGAGCGGGGGGGCAAGATACGCAGTATTTT
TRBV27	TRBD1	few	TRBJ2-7	CASADRGLYEQYF	TGTGCCAGCGCCGACAGGGGGCTGTACGAGCAGTACTTC
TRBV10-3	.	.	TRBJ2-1	CAISDRREVYNEQFF	TGTGCCATCAGTGACAGGCGGGAAGTCTACAATGAGCAGTTCTTC
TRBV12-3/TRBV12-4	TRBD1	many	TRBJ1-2	CASIQTPTGAHYGYTF	TGTGCCAGCATCCAAACCCCTACAGGGGCCCACTATGGCTACACCTTC
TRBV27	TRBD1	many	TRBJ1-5	CASNAGGEGQPQHF	TGTGCCAGCAATGCAGGGGGCGAGGGTCAGCCCCAGCATTTT
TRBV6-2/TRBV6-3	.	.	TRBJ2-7	CASSYQWDGQYF	TGTGCCAGCAGTTACCAATGGGACGGGCAGTACTTC
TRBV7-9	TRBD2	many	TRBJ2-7	CASSNLGLAEAYEQYF	TGTGCCAGCAGCAATCTAGGGCTAGCGGAGGCCTACGAGCAGTACTTC
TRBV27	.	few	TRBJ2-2	CASSSGVTNTGELFF	TGTGCCAGCAGTTCGGGGGTCACGAACACCGGGGAGCTGTTTTTT
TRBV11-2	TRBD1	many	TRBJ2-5	CASSAYRGLLLETQYF	TGTGCCAGCAGCGCCTACAGGGGGCTCCTCCTGGAGACCCAGTACTTC
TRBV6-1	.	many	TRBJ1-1	CASSPFRDPEAFF	TGTGCCAGCAGTCCCTTCAGGGACCCTGAAGCTTTCTTT
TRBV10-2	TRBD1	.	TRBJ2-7	CAIRDRAYEPYF	TGCGCCATCCGGGACAGGGCCTACGAGCCGTACTTC
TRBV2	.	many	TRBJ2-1	CASPLTGKGYNEQFF	TGTGCCAGCCCCCTCACAGGGAAGGGATACAATGAGCAGTTCTTC
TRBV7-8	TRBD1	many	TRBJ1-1	CASSPGTGVMNTEAFF	TGTGCCAGCAGCCCCGGGACAGGGGTTATGAACACTGAAGCTTTCTTT
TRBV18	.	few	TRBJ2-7	CASSDRTSPYEQYF	TGTGCCAGCTCAGACCGGACCAGTCCCTACGAGCAGTACTTC
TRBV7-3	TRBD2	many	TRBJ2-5	CASSTSGTSGIETQYF	TGTGCCAGCAGCACATCCGGGACTAGCGGGATTGAGACCCAGTACTTC
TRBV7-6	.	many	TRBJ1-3	CASSLSVQTGNTIYF	TGTGCCAGCAGCTTATCAGTGCAAACTGGAAACACCATATATTTT
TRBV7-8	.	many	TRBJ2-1	CASSLKRPQTRGNEQFF	TGTGCCAGCAGCTTAAAACGTCCCCAAACAAGGGGTAATGAGCAGTTCTTC
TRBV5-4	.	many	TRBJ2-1	CASSSASHNEQFF	TGTGCCAGCAGCTCGGCCTCCCACAATGAGCAGTTCTTC
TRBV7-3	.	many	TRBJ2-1	CASRKDSLSYNEQFF	TGTGCCAGCAGAAAGGACTCCTTATCCTACAATGAGCAGTTCTTC
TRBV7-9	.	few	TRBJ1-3	CASSLEVGGPGNTIYF	TGTGCCAGCAGCTTAGAGGTTGGGGGCCCTGGAAACACCATATATTTT
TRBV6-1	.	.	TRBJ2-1	CASSEARYGSGEQFF	TGTGCCAGCAGTGAAGCGAGGTACGGAAGTGGTGAGCAGTTCTTC
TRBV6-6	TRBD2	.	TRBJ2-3	CASSLGLEAQYF	TGTGCCAGCAGCCTAGGACTAGAGGCGCAGTATTTT
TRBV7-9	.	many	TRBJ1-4	CASSLVREDKEKLFF	TGTGCCAGCAGTTTAGTGCGGGAGGATAAAGAAAAACTGTTTTTT
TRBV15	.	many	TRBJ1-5	CATSRDGTGTGVSFNQPQHF	TGTGCCACCAGCAGAGATGGAACCGGGACGGGGGTCTCCTTCAATCAGCCCCAGCATTTT
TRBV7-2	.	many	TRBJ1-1	CASSSPRDAFF	TGTGCCAGCAGCTCCCCGAGGGATGCTTTCTTT
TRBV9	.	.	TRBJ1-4	CASSVGGVGEKLFF	TGTGCCAGCAGCGTAGGAGGTGTCGGAGAAAAACTGTTTTTT
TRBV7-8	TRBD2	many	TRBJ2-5	CASSFPSGRLQETQYF	TGTGCCAGCAGCTTTCCTAGCGGGAGGCTCCAAGAGACCCAGTACTTC
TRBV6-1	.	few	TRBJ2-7	CASSVKVVSIYEQYF	TGTGCCAGCAGTGTCAAGGTTGTGAGTATCTACGAGCAGTACTTC
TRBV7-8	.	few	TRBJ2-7	CASSLAFRGHIRSSYEQYF	TGTGCCAGCAGCTTAGCTTTCAGGGGCCACATAAGGAGCTCCTACGAGCAGTACTTC
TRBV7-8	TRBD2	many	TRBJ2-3	CASSSIMAGGPADTQYF	TGTGCCAGCAGCTCGATAATGGCGGGGGGGCCCGCAGATACGCAGTATTTT
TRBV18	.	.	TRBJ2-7	CASSSETGSYEQYF	TGTGCCAGCTCATCCGAGACAGGTTCTTACGAGCAGTACTTC